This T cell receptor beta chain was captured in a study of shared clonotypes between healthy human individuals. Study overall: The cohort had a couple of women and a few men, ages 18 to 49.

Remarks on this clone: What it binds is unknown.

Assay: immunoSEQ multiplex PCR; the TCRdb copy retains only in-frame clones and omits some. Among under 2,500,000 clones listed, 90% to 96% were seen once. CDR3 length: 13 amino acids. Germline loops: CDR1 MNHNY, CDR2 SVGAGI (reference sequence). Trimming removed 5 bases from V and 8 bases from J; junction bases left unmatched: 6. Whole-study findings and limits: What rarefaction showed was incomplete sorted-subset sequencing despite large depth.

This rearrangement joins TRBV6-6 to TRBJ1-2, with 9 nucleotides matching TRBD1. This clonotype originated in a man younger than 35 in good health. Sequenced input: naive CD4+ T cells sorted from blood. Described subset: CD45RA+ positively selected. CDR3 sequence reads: CASSGTGKYGYTF. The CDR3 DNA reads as TGTGCCAGCAGTGGGACAGGGAAATACGGCTACACCTTC.